The 3 T cell receptor beta chains below come from one sample, sequenced in a study of blood T cell repertoires in COVID-19. This table comes from immunoSEQ multiplex PCR, and its TCRdb copy is limited to in-frame clones, with some not included. The repertoire consists of around 130,000 clones, with approximately 84% occurring once and the leading ten covering about 18%. Material for sequencing was peripheral blood. The receptors were gathered from a woman between 50 and 59 years old who had recovered from COVID-19.

CDR3 sequence reads: CASSPRTSGSYEQYF. DNA for the CDR3: TGTGCCAGCAGCCCTCGGACTAGCGGCTCCTACGAGCAGTACTTC. The rearrangement uses TRBV9 and TRBJ2-7; 10 nucleotides match TRBD2. V shed 4 bases and J 0 bases; nucleotides not matched to a gene: 4. The CDR3 consists of 15 residues. The germline V gene has CDR1 SGDLS and CDR2 YYNGEE.

There are a few counts of this clone. The chain links TRBV6-5 to TRBJ2-3; 8 nucleotides match TRBD1. The CDR3 is 14 residues long. V gave up 9 bases and J gave up 4 bases; unmatched junction bases: 9. Germline CDR1 reads MNHEY; CDR2 reads SVGAGI. The CDR3 sequence is CASAQGARADTQYF. The CDR3 DNA follows: TGTGCCAGTGCCCAGGGGGCTCGCGCAGATACGCAGTATTTT.

The chain uses TRBV15 and TRBJ2-3; tentative D call: TRBD1 (5 bases). Trimming shortened V by 1 base and J by 2 bases, and 10 bases separated the two germline ends. The CDR3 is 15 residues long. CDR1 and CDR2 (germline): LNHNV, YYDKDF (reference sequence). Here the CDR3 reads CATSRGDSPTDTQYF. The CDR3 nucleotides read TGTGCCACCAGCAGAGGTGACAGTCCCACAGATACGCAGTATTTT.